The present T cell receptor beta chain was sequenced within a study of graft-versus-host responses after intestinal transplantation. Across the study: Every recipient underwent anti-thymocyte globulin induction, then tacrolimus and steroids for roughly three years. Study conclusions and caveats: Graft-versus-host to host-versus-graft clonal ratios in allografts were high in patients with graft-donor T cell macrochimerism. Early post-transplant falls in HvG clones accompanied the peak levels of circulating GvH clones.

Libraries were prepared by immunoSEQ multiplex PCR; TCRdb keeps only in-frame clonotypes and omits some of them. The table has approximately 94,000 clones, roughly 84% seen once. The CDR3 spans 14 residues. Germline V gene data show CDR1 as LNHDA and CDR2 as SQIVND (reference sequence). V dropped 7 bases and J dropped 7; count of bases not matched to a gene: 5. Only a few counts were recorded for this clone. Its antigen is unknown. This specimen consisted of unstimulated CD4+ T cells sorted from spleen or lymph node cells, obtained before transplant. This receptor was obtained from a human donor who was the organ donor for an intestinal transplant. This chain links TRBV19 with TRBJ1-6; 9 bases are shared with TRBD1. In DNA form, the CDR3 reads TGTGCCAGTAAAGGAGGGACAGGGAATTCACCCCTCCACTTT. As protein: CASKGGTGNSPLHF.